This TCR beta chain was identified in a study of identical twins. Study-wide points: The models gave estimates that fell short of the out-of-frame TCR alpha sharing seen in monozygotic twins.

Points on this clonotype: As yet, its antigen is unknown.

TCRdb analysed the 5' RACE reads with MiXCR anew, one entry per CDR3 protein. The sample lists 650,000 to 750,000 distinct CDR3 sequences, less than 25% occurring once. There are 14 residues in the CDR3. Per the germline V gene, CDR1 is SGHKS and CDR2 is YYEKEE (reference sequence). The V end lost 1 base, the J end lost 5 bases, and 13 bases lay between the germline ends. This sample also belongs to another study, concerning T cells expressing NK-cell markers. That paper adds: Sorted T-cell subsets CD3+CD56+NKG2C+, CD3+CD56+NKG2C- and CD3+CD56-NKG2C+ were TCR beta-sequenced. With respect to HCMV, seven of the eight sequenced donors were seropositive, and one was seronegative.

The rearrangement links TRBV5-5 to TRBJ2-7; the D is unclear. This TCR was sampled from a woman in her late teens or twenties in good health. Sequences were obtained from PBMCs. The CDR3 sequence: CASSLFQDLNEQYF. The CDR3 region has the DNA TGTGCCAGCAGCTTGTTTCAGGATCTCAACGAGCAGTACTTC. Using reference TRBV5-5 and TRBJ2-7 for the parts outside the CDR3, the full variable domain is DAGVTQSPTHLIKTRGQQVTLRCSPISGHKSVSWYQQVLGQGPQFIFQYYEKEERGRGNFPDRFSARQFPNYSSELNVNALLLGDSALYLCASSLFQDLNEQYFGPGTRLTVT.